The TCR beta chain described here comes from a study of neurological immune-mediated disorders. This clonotype was seen ten or more times. Its target is not known. Time point denoted: longitudinal time-point 2. TCRdb re-called the 5' RACE reads with MiXCR, one entry per CDR3 protein. The table has approximately 82,000 distinct CDR3 sequences, about 12% seen once. General study results and limits: Whereas HTLV-1-associated myelopathy showed the most TCR clonal expansion, multiple sclerosis showed the least, with levels below those of healthy controls.

The sequencing input was PBMCs. The receptor was derived from a female donor with HTLV-1-associated myelopathy (HAM/TSP).

As DNA, the CDR3 is TGCGCCAGCAGCTTGCAGGGGCCGTATTCACCCCTCCACTTT. The encoded protein is CASSLQGPYSPLHF. V is TRBV5-1 and J is TRBJ1-6, with a weak D call TRBD1 (6 bases). Germline V gene lookup returns CDR1 SGHRS and CDR2 YFSETQ. The CDR3 covers 14 residues. The ends were cut back, 1 base at V and 8 bases at J, with 10 bases in the middle.